Listed below are T cell receptor beta chains from one sample, sequenced in a study of blood T cell repertoires in COVID-19. Sequenced by immunoSEQ multiplex PCR; TCRdb stores in-frame clones only, minus some. The sample carries some 300,000 clones, around 90% recorded once. Sequencing was carried out using peripheral blood. These receptors were taken from a man in his late teens or twenties with active or convalescent COVID-19. CDR3s include the opening cysteine and the closing phenylalanine or tryptophan.

j_call v_call cdr3_length cdr3_aa
TRBJ1-1 TRBV7-9 12 CASSLTGAEAFF
TRBJ2-3 TRBV10-1 16 CASSEVLSTSTDTQYF
TRBJ1-1 TRBV6-5 15 CASSYSFNMNTEAFF
TRBJ1-1 TRBV5-1 16 CASSHSGGPMNTEAFF
TRBJ2-7 TRBV7-9 16 CASSTEVNRGKYEQYF
TRBJ1-5 TRBV4-1 14 CASSQDRERQPQHF
TRBJ2-1 TRBV21-1 16 CASKDSGAPTRYEQFF
TRBJ2-1 TRBV4-1 15 CASSQPTSGSGEQFF
TRBJ2-7 TRBV7-6 15 CASSLRGRAFDEQYF
TRBJ1-1 TRBV4-1 14 CASSQDGGPLEAFF
TRBJ2-7 TRBV6-5 13 CASSSRLEGEQYF
TRBJ1-1 TRBV10-3 15 CAISDRGEANTEAFF
TRBJ1-1 TRBV5-1 13 CASSLEVGTEAFF
TRBJ1-1 TRBV7-9 15 CASSLGSSRSTEAFF
TRBJ1-2 TRBV6-2/TRBV6-3 13 CASSYSSGDGYTF
TRBJ2-7 TRBV18 14 CASSPTPTGNEQYF
TRBJ2-7 TRBV21-1 13 CASPRDKEYEQYF
TRBJ2-7 TRBV10-1 12 CASSMFSYEQYF
TRBJ2-7 TRBV6-5 15 CASSYSWTGEGEQYF
TRBJ2-7 TRBV28 15 CASSLPTGEDYEQYF
TRBJ1-1 TRBV13 13 CASSPGTNTEAFF
TRBJ1-4 TRBV10-1 14 CASSDATGEEKLFF
TRBJ2-3 TRBV7-2 15 CASSELAGTTDTQYF